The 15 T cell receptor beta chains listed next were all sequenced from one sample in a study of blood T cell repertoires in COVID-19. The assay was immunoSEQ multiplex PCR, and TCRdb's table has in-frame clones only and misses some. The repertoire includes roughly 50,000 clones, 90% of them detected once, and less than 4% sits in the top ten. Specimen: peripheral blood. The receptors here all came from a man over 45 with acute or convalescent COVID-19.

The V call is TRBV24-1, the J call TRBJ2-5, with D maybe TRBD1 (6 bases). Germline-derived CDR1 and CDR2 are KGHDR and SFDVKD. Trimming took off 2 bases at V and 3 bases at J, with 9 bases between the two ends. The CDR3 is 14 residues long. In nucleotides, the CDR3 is TGTGCCACCAGTGATTCCCGGGACAAAGAGACCCAGTACTTC. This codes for CATSDSRDKETQYF.

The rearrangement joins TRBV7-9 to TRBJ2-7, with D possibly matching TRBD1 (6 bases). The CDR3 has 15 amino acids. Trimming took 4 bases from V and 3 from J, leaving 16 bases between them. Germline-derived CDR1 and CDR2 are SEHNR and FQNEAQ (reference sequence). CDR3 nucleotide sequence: TGTGCCAGCAGCTCAACTCAAGGGGGAGACTACGAGCAGTACTTC. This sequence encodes CASSSTQGGDYEQYF.

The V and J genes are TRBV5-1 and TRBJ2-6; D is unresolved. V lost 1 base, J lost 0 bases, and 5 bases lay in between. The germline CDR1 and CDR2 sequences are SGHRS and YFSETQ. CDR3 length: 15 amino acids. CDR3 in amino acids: CASSLRDSGANVLTF. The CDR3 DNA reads TGCGCCAGCAGCTTGAGAGACTCTGGGGCCAACGTCCTGACTTTC. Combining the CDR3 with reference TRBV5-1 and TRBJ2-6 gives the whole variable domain KAGVTQTPRYLIKTRGQQVTLSCSPISGHRSVSWYQQTPGQGLQFLFEYFSETQRNKGNFPGRFSGRQFSNSRSEMNVSTLELGDSALYLCASSLRDSGANVLTFGAGSRLTVL.

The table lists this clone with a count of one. CDR3 DNA: TGCGCCAGCCCTCTCGTCCTTGCGGAGGGGAATCAGCCCCAGCATTTT. Translated: CASPLVLAEGNQPQHF. The chain links TRBV5-1 to TRBJ1-5; a weak D match, TRBD1 (5 bases). Germline V gene lookup returns CDR1 SGHRS and CDR2 YFSETQ. V was cut by 7 bases and J by 4 bases, with 21 bases left in between. The CDR3 extends over 16 amino acids.

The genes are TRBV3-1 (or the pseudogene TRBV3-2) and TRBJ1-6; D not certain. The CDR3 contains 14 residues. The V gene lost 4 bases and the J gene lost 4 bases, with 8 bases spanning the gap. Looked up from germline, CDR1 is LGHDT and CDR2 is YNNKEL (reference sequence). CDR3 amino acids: CASSPRGYNSPLHF. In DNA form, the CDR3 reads TGTGCCAGCAGCCCACGGGGTTATAATTCACCCCTCCACTTT.

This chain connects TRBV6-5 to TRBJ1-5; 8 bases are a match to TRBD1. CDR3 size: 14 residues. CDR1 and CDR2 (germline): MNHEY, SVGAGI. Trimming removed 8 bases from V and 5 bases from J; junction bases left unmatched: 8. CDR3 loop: CASGPGGVYQPQHF. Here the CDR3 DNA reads TGTGCCAGCGGGCCAGGGGGCGTTTATCAGCCCCAGCATTTT.

The CDR3 here is CASSQRGLGTFYF. The CDR3 DNA follows: TGCGCCAGCAGCCAGAGGGGTCTTGGGACATTCTATTTT. The chain has TRBV4-1 and TRBJ1-3; a possible D gene is TRBD1 (6 bases). Germline CDR1 MGHRA, CDR2 YSYEKL. Trimming stripped 3 bases from V and 16 bases from J, with 19 bases between. The CDR3 covers 13 residues.

DNA of the CDR3: TGCGCCACCTGGACAGGAGGGAGCTACACCTTC. This encodes CATWTGGSYTF. The rearrangement uses TRBV5-1 and TRBJ1-2, with 7 bases aligning to TRBD1. Losses at the gene ends were 9 bases for V and 9 bases for J; bases not matched to a gene: 8. The CDR3 is 11 amino acids. The germline gives CDR1 SGHRS, CDR2 YFSETQ.

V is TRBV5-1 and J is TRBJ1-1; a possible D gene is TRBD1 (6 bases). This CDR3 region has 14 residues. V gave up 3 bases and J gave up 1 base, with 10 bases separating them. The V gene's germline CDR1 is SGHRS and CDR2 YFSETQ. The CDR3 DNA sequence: TGCGCCAGCAGCTGGGGACACTCGAACACTGAAGCTTTCTTT. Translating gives CASSWGHSNTEAFF.

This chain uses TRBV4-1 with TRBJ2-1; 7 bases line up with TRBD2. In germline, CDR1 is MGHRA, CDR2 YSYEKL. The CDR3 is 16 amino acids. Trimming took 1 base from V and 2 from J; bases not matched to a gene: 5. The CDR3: CASSQAPAGTYNEQFF. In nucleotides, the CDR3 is TGCGCCAGCAGCCAAGCTCCAGCGGGGACCTACAATGAGCAGTTCTTC.

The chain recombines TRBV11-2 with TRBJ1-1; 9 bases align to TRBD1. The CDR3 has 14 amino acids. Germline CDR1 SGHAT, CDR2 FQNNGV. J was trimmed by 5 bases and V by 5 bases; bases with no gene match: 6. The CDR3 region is CASSPGTGRTEAFF. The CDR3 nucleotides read TGTGCCAGCAGCCCAGGGACAGGGAGGACTGAAGCTTTCTTT.

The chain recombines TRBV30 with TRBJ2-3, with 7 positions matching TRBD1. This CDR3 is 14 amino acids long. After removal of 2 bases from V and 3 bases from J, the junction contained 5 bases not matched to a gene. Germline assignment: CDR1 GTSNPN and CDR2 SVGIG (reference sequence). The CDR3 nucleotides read TGTGCCTGGAGTACCGAGGGGGCTACAGATACGCAGTATTTT. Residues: CAWSTEGATDTQYF.

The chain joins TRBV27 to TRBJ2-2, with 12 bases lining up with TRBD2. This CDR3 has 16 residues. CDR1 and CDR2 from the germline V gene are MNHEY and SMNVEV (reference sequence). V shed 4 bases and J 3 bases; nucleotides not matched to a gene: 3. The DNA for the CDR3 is TGTGCCAGCAGTTCACTAGCGGGAGGACACACCGGGGAGCTGTTTTTT. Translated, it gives CASSSLAGGHTGELFF.

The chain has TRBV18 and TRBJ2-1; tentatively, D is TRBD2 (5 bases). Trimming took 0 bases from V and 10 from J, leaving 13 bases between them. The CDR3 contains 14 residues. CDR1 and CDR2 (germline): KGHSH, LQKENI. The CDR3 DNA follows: TGTGCCAGCTCACCACCGAAAATAGGGAGAGAGCAGTTCTTC. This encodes CASSPPKIGREQFF.

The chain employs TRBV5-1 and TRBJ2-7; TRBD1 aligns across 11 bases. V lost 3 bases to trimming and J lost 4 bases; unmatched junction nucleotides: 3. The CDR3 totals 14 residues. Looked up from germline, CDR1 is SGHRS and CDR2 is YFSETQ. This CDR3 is CASSWDRGEYEQYF. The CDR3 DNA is TGCGCCAGCAGCTGGGACAGGGGGGAATACGAGCAGTACTTC.